These T cell receptor beta chains were read from a single sample in a study of early T cells in non-severe SARS-CoV-2 infection. TCRdb analysed the 5' RACE reads with MiXCR anew, one entry per CDR3 protein. The table lists 50,000 to 60,000 distinct CDR3 sequences, approximately 8% of them singletons. The sequenced sample was whole blood, obtained at baseline. These receptors were obtained from an adult who was a healthcare worker with PCR-confirmed SARS-CoV-2 infection or an uninfected control (not recorded which). CDR3s include the opening cysteine and the closing phenylalanine or tryptophan.

CDR3 protein | V gene
CAISESASGRYNEQFF | TRBV10-3
CASSIRGSDSTNEKLFF | TRBV19
CAWSKTHSYEQYF | TRBV30
CASSYGGSTGELFF | TRBV6-6
CASSLSSARAYEQYF | TRBV5-4
CASSHAGRGTEAFF | TRBV5-4
CASSGEMGQRWVPGELFF | TRBV9
CSVYGLAGGYEQYF | TRBV29-1
CASSSGGAGANVLTF | TRBV7-3
CASTPMGQGFTGELFF | TRBV6-1
CASGSWQGASTGELFF | TRBV5-1